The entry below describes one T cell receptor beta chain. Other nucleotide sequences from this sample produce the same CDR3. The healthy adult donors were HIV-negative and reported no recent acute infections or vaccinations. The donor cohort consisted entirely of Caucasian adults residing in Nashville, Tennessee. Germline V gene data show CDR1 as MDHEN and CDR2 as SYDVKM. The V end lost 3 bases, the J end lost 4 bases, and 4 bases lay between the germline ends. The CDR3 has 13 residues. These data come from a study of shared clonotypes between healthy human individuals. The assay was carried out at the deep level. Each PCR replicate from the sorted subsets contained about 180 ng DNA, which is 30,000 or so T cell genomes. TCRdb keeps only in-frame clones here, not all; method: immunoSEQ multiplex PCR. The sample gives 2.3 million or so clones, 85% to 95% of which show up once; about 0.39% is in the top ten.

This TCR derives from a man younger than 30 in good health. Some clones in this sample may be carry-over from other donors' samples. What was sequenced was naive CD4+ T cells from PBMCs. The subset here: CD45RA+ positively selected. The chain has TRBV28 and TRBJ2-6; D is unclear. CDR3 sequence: CASSLTGANVLTF. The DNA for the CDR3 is TGTGCCAGCAGTTTGACCGGGGCCAACGTCCTGACTTTC.